The clone carrying this T cell receptor beta chain appeared a single time. In the original workflow: Reference gene primer amplification gave nucleated cell count estimates. TCRdb's table, derived via immunoSEQ multiplex PCR, lists solely in-frame clones and lacks some. The V and J calls and clone size come from that table; D and trimming were worked out from the DNA. This sample has under 250,000 clones; 70% to 90% occur once, and the top ten carry 1.3% to 1.5%. Trimming removed 5 bases at V and 5 bases at J, with 12 bases between. CDR1 is PRHDT, CDR2 FYEKMQ, per germline (reference sequence). There are 13 residues in the CDR3. This record belongs to a study of blood T cell repertoires in COVID-19. Study in general: Samples taken during acute and convalescent COVID-19 were collected in the United States, Italy and Spain. Sources were T cells, B-cell-depleted T cells, or PBMCs; the material itself was cDNA or gDNA.

The genes are TRBV13 and TRBJ1-1, with D uncertain. Source material: peripheral blood. This TCR derives from an elderly man with acute or convalescent COVID-19. The DNA for the CDR3 is TGTGCCAGCAGCCCCTTCACCGCGACTGAAGCTTTCTTT. It translates to CASSPFTATEAFF.